The following is a TCR beta chain sequence with its context. Its antigen is still unknown. The CDR3 runs to 12 residues. V gave up 4 bases and J gave up 7 bases; unmatched junction bases: 1. Germline lookup yields CDR1 SGHVS and CDR2 FQNEAQ. The sample is drawn from a study of cytomegalovirus exposure and HLA in healthy donors. Study conclusions and caveats: Among the CMV-associated chains, a few were confirmed in vitro as specific for CMV antigens. The study put some 150 TCR beta chains on its list as cytomegalovirus-associated.

TCRdb's copy holds only in-frame clones and misses some; the assay was immunoSEQ multiplex PCR. The data contain about 200,000 clones, about 81% of them singletons. The clonotype comes from a woman between 25 and 40 years old in good health and CMV-seronegative. The chain couples TRBV7-8 to TRBJ2-1, with 7 bases identical to TRBD2. The sample consisted of PBMCs. CDR3 nucleotides: TGTGCCAGCAGCTATAGCGGGAATGAGCAGTTCTTC. It is translated as CASSYSGNEQFF.